This is a list of T cell receptor beta chains from one sample in a study of monozygotic twins with inflammatory bowel disease. From its re-call of the 5' RACE reads, TCRdb lists each CDR3 protein once, without DNA. This sample's table has roughly 100,000 distinct CDR3 sequences. The sequenced sample was blood. All receptors derive from a human donor with ulcerative colitis or Crohn's disease, or a healthy co-twin of an affected twin (not recorded which). Each CDR3 is given with its conserved first and last residue.

J: TRBJ2-7
V: TRBV7-6
CDR3: CASSPGRHSYEQYF

J: TRBJ2-1
V: TRBV20-1
CDR3: CSAPPLNEQFF

J: TRBJ2-1
V: TRBV20-1
CDR3: CSARRLAGAYNEQFF

J: TRBJ2-3
V: TRBV10-3
CDR3: CAISETLARAQYF

J: TRBJ1-5
V: TRBV7-2
CDR3: CASSFRGTVNQPQHF

J: TRBJ2-7
V: TRBV27
CDR3: CASSLAGGPLQYF

J: TRBJ2-1
V: TRBV15
CDR3: CATSRDGGSGYNEQFF

J: TRBJ2-2
V: TRBV5-1
CDR3: CASSLRGRSGTTGELFF

J: TRBJ1-4
V: TRBV5-1
CDR3: CASSSTGQTNEKLFF

J: TRBJ1-4
V: TRBV7-2
CDR3: CASSTQGRANEKLFF

J: TRBJ1-1
V: TRBV7-9
CDR3: CASSLERSMNTEAFF

J: TRBJ2-7
V: TRBV9
CDR3: CASSPTTTYEQYF

J: TRBJ2-7
V: TRBV18
CDR3: CASSPEDGEQYF

J: TRBJ2-1
V: TRBV12-3/TRBV12-4
CDR3: CASSFSGRSNEQFF

J: TRBJ2-3
V: TRBV5-1
CDR3: CASSLTPGLATDTQYF

J: TRBJ1-1
V: TRBV5-1
CDR3: CASSLNLIGTALEAFF

J: TRBJ1-5
V: TRBV7-2
CDR3: CASSPGPGSNQPQHF

J: TRBJ1-5
V: TRBV4-2
CDR3: CASSQDKGQPQHF

J: TRBJ2-1
V: TRBV5-1
CDR3: CASSFTGTSGANEQFF

J: TRBJ2-7
V: TRBV5-4
CDR3: CASSLGLASYEQYF

J: TRBJ2-7
V: TRBV18
CDR3: CASSPGNSYEQYF

J: TRBJ2-7
V: TRBV7-2
CDR3: CASSLRQGNRYEQYF

J: TRBJ2-7
V: TRBV7-9
CDR3: CASSIRDRRIF

J: TRBJ2-3
V: TRBV4-3
CDR3: CASSQDLAGGPLTSTDTQYF

J: TRBJ2-2
V: TRBV11-2
CDR3: CASSQVHRGRPGELFF

J: TRBJ2-2
V: TRBV20-1
CDR3: CSVKGRANTGELFF

J: TRBJ2-3
V: TRBV10-1
CDR3: CASSESILAGVGDTQYF

J: TRBJ2-2
V: TRBV12-3/TRBV12-4
CDR3: CASSSGQTNTGELFF

J: TRBJ2-3
V: TRBV25-1
CDR3: CASSAILTLLAGGPNTQYF

J: TRBJ2-7
V: TRBV6-2/TRBV6-3
CDR3: CASRNRDGTYEQYF

J: TRBJ1-1
V: TRBV5-1
CDR3: CASSLDGPWRGEAFF

J: TRBJ2-1
V: TRBV3-1
CDR3: CASSRDSHNEQFF

J: TRBJ2-7
V: TRBV19
CDR3: CASSIDWGSVVVLCEQYF

J: TRBJ2-2
V: TRBV15
CDR3: CATRDRGFTGELFF

J: TRBJ2-3
V: TRBV20-1
CDR3: CSARTGGAADTQYF

J: TRBJ1-1
V: TRBV5-1
CDR3: CASSLADTRANTEAFF

J: TRBJ2-5
V: TRBV6-1
CDR3: CASYDSAGTPMRTQYF

J: TRBJ2-7
V: TRBV5-1
CDR3: CASSKDSGTSGEQYF

J: TRBJ2-7
V: TRBV5-1
CDR3: CASSSPAATGGYEQYF

J: TRBJ1-5
V: TRBV7-9
CDR3: CASSLTVPPQHF

J: TRBJ2-5
V: TRBV12-3/TRBV12-4
CDR3: CASSLGGQGGETQYF

J: TRBJ2-1
V: TRBV29-1
CDR3: CSVPGQGQNEQFF

J: TRBJ2-5
V: TRBV7-9
CDR3: CASSATGTGRYQETQYF

J: TRBJ1-6
V: TRBV5-1
CDR3: CASSFGGVDSPLHF

J: TRBJ1-5
V: TRBV5-4
CDR3: CASSLETGPQHF

J: TRBJ2-3
V: TRBV5-1
CDR3: CASNRQTYTDTQYF

J: TRBJ2-7
V: TRBV4-2
CDR3: CASSQAQDLGEQYF

J: TRBJ2-5
V: TRBV7-2
CDR3: CASSPRRTAQETQYF

J: TRBJ2-1
V: TRBV5-1
CDR3: CASSLSGTTYNEQFF

J: TRBJ2-2
V: TRBV7-9
CDR3: CASSPRGARRTGELFF

J: TRBJ1-6
V: TRBV20-1
CDR3: CSARASGSRNSPLHF

J: TRBJ2-1
V: TRBV5-4
CDR3: CASSMTSGSYNEQFF

J: TRBJ2-3
V: TRBV5-4
CDR3: CASSPRLAGSTDTQYF

J: TRBJ2-5
V: TRBV12-5
CDR3: CASAKGPGEWETQYF

J: TRBJ2-7
V: TRBV3-1
CDR3: CASSPGLAGREQYF

J: TRBJ1-1
V: TRBV2
CDR3: CASSEDAGRTEAFF